This TCR beta chain was documented in a study of response to subunit inactivated influenza vaccine. The CDR3 runs to 17 residues. The V segment lost 6 bases and the J segment 5 bases; nucleotides outside the gene matches: 11. The germline gives CDR1 MDHEN, CDR2 SYDVKM. MiXCR was run by TCRdb on the RT-PCR reads, yielding one entry per CDR3 protein. The table has some 600,000 distinct CDR3 sequences, around 15% seen once. The source is a man aged 50 to 60 who received an inactivated influenza vaccine. The gene calls are TRBV28 and TRBJ1-5; 12 bases are shared with TRBD1. The specimen was PBMCs from blood, collected approximately 15 days before vaccination. The CDR3 region has the DNA TGTGCCAGCAGCAAGGGACAGGGGGCGCGAGGGTATCAGCCCCAGCATTTT. Amino acid sequence: CASSKGQGARGYQPQHF.